This TCR beta chain originates from a study of T cell responses to AZD1222 COVID-19 vaccine. Findings and caveats of the study: Only after the peak T cell response were repertoires sampled. The study found vaccine-associated CD4 TCRs spanning spike, dominant at 160-218 and 743-854.

Trimming removed 4 bases at V and 8 bases at J, with 18 bases between. Germline values: CDR1 SGHRS, CDR2 YFSETQ. The CDR3 runs to 14 residues. TCRdb's copy holds only in-frame clones and misses some; the assay was immunoSEQ multiplex PCR. The data hold 100,000 to 150,000 clones, with 85% to 90% observed a single time. As to this clone: What it binds is not known.

The chain is built from TRBV5-1 and TRBJ1-1; D may be TRBD1 (5 bases). The receptor comes from an adult in good health. Here the sequenced sample was peripheral blood, taken on day 0 of AZD1222 vaccination. DNA of the CDR3: TGCGCCAGCAGCCTGGGGACCGGGACTGCAGAAGCTTTCTTT. The encoded protein is CASSLGTGTAEAFF.